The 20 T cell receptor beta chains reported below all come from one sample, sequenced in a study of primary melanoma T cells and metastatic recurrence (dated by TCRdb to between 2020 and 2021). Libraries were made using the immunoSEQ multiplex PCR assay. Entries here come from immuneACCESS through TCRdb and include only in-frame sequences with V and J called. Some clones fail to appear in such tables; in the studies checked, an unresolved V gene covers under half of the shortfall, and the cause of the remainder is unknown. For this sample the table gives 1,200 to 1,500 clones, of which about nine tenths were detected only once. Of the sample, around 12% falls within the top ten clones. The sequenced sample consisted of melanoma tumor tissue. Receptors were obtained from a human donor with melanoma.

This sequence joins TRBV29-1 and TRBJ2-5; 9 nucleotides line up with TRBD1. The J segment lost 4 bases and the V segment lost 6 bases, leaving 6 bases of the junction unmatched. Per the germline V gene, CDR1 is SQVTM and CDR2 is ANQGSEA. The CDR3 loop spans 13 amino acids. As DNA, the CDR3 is TGCAGCGTGGTCCGGACAGGGGTAGAGACCCAGTACTTC. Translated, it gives CSVVRTGVETQYF. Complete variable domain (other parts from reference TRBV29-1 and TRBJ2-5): SAVISQKPSRDICQRGTSLTIQCQVDSQVTMMFWYRQQPGQSLTLIATANQGSEATYESGFVIDKFPISRPNLTFSTLTVSNMSPEDSSIYLCSVVRTGVETQYFGPGTRLLVL.

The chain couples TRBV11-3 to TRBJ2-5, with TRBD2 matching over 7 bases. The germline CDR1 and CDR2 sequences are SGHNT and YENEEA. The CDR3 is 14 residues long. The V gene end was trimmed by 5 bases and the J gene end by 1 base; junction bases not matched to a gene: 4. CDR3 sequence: CASSPTSFQETQYF. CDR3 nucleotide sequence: TGTGCCAGCAGCCCGACTAGCTTCCAAGAGACCCAGTACTTC.

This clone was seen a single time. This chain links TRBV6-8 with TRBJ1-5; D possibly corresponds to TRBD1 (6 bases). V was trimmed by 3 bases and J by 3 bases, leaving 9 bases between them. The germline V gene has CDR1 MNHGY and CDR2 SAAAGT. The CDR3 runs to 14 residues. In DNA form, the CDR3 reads TGTGCCAGCAGTTATTCAGGGGCCAATCAGCCCCAGCATTTT. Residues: CASSYSGANQPQHF.

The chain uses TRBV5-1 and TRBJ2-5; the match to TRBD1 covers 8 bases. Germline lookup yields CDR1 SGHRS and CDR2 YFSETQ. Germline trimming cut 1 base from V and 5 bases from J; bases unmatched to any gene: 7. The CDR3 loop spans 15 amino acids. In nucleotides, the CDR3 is TGCGCCAGCAGCTTGTTGGCAGGGGGCAGGGAGACCCAGTACTTC. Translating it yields CASSLLAGGRETQYF.

The CDR3 region has the DNA TGTGCCTGGAGTGTACGGGGGAGCAGCTATGGCTACACCTTC. Its translation is CAWSVRGSSYGYTF. The rearrangement links TRBV30 to TRBJ1-2, with D maybe TRBD1 (5 bases). Germline V gene lookup returns CDR1 GTSNPN and CDR2 SVGIG (reference sequence). V shed 0 bases and J shed 4 bases, with 12 bases lying between them. The CDR3 extends over 14 amino acids.

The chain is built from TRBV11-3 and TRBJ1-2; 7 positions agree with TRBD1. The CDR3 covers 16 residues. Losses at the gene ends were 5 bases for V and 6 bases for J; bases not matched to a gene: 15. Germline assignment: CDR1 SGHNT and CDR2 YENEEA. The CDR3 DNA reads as TGTGCCAGCAGCCGACGACAGGGCGCTACGTCTCATGGCTACACCTTC. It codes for CASSRRQGATSHGYTF.

The CDR3, as DNA: TGTGCCAGCAGTTCCACTTTCCTGGACAGGGGGAACACTGAAGCTTTCTTT. Amino acid sequence: CASSSTFLDRGNTEAFF. The chain uses TRBV28 and TRBJ1-1, with 9 bases fitting TRBD1. V dropped 4 bases and J dropped 1; count of bases not matched to a gene: 10. Germline V gives CDR1 MDHEN, CDR2 SYDVKM. The CDR3 totals 17 residues.

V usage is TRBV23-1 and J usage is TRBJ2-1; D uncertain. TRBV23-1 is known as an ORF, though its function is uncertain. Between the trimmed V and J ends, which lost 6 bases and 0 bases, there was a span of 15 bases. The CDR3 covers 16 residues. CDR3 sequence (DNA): TGCGCCAGCAGCTTGGGCTCCTCGAGCTCCTACAATGAGCAGTTCTTC. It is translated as CASSLGSSSSYNEQFF.

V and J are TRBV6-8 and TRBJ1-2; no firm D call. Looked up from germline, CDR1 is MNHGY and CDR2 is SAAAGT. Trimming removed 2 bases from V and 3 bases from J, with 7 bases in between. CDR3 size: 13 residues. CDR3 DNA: TGTGCCAGCAGTTACGGAGAAGACTATGGCTACACCTTC. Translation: CASSYGEDYGYTF.

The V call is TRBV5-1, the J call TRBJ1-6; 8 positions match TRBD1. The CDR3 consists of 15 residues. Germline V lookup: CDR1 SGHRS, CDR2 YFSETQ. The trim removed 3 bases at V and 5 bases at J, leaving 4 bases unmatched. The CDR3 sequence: CASSSLTGDNSPLHF. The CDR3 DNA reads TGCGCCAGCAGCTCGCTGACAGGGGATAATTCACCCCTCCACTTT. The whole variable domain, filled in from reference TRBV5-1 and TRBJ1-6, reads KAGVTQTPRYLIKTRGQQVTLSCSPISGHRSVSWYQQTPGQGLQFLFEYFSETQRNKGNFPGRFSGRQFSNSRSEMNVSTLELGDSALYLCASSSLTGDNSPLHFGNGTRLTVT.

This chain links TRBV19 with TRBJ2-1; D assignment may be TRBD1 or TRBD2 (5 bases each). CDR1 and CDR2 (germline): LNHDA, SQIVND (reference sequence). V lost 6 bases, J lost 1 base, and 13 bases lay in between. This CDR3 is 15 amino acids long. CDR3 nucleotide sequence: TGTGCCAGTAGACCCCGGGACGGATCCTACAATGAGCAGTTCTTC. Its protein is CASRPRDGSYNEQFF. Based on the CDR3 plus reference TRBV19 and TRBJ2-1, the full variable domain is DGGITQSPKYLFRKEGQNVTLSCEQNLNHDAMYWYRQDPGQGLRLIYYSQIVNDFQKGDIAEGYSVSREKKESFPLTVTSAQKNPTAFYLCASRPRDGSYNEQFFGPGTRLTVL.

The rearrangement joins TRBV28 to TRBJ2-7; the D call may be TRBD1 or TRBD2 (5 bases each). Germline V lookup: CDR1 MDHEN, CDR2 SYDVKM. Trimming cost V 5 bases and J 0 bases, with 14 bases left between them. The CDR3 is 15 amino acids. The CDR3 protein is CASSPVWGSSYEQYF. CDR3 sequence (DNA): TGTGCCAGCAGTCCAGTTTGGGGGAGCTCCTACGAGCAGTACTTC.

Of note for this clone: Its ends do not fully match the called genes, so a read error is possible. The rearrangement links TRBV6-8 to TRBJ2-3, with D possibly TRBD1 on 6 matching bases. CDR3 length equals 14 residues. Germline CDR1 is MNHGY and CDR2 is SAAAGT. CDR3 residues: CASTYGTPTDMQYF. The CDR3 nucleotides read TGTGCCAGCACCTACGGGACACCCACAGATATGCAGTATTTT.

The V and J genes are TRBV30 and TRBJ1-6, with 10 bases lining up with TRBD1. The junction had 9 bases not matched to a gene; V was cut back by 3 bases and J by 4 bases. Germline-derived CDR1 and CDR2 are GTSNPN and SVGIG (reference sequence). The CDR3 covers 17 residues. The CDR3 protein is CAWRSGTGVVYNSPLHF. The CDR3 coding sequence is TGTGCCTGGAGATCGGGGACAGGGGTTGTTTATAATTCACCCCTCCACTTT.

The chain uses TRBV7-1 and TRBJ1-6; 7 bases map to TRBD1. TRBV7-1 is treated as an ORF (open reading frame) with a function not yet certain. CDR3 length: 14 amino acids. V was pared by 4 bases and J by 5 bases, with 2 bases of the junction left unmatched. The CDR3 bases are TGTGCCAGCAGCTTTGGACAGGATAATTCACCCCTCCACTTT. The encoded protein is CASSFGQDNSPLHF.

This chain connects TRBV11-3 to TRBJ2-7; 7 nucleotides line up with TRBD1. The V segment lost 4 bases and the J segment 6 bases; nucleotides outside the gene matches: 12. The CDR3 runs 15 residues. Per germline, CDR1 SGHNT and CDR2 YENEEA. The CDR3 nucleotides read TGTGCCAGCAGCTCCCCAGGGGGTCCCAAGGGCGAGCAGTACTTC. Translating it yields CASSSPGGPKGEQYF.

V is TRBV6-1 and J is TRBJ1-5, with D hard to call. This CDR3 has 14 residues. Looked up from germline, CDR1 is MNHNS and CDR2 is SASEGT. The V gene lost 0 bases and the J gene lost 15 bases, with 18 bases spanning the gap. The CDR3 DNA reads TGTGCCAGCAGTGAAGCCCTATCCTGTGATGATAGGCATTTT. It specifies CASSEALSCDDRHF.

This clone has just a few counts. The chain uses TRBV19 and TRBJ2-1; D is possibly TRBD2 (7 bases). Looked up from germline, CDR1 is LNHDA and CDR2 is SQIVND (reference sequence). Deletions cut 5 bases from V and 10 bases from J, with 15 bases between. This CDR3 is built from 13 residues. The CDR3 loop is CASSGRGRGEQFF. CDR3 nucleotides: TGTGCCAGTAGTGGGCGGGGGCGAGGCGAGCAGTTCTTC.

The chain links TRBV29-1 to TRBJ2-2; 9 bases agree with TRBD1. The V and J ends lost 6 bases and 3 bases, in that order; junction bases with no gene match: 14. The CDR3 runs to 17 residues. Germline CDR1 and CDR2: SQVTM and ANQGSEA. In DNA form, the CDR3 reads TGCAGCGTAATGAAAAGTACCGGGACAGGGTACACCGGGGAGCTGTTTTTT. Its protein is CSVMKSTGTGYTGELFF.

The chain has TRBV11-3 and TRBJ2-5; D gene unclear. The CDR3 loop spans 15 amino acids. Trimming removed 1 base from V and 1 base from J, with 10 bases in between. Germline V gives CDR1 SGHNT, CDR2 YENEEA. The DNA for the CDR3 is TGTGCCAGCAGCTTAGGAGGCGGCCTCCAAGAGACCCAGTACTTC. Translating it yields CASSLGGGLQETQYF.